Listed here are 24 T cell receptor beta chains from one sample, sequenced in a study of cytomegalovirus exposure and HLA in healthy donors. Primers included in the PCR were 60 Vbeta and 13 Jbeta primers. Profiling relied on immunoSEQ multiplex PCR, and the TCRdb table lists in-frame clones only, not all of them. Among 200,000 to 250,000 clones listed, around 80% were seen once. Sequencing was done on a sample of PBMCs. The receptors were gathered from a woman in her thirties or forties in good health and CMV-seropositive.

This chain connects TRBV7-9 to TRBJ2-7, with D possibly being TRBD2 (6 bases). This CDR3 comprises 14 residues. The germline V gene encodes CDR1 SEHNR and CDR2 FQNEAQ (reference sequence). Trimming left V 5 bases short and J 3 bases short, with 14 bases between. The CDR3 DNA is TGTGCCAGCAGCCCGCAGTTGGGGGGCTACGAGCAGTACTTC. This sequence encodes CASSPQLGGYEQYF.

The V and J genes are TRBV7-2 and TRBJ2-2; TRBD2 matches at 8 bases. The germline V gene has CDR1 SGHTA and CDR2 FQGNSA. The CDR3 runs 16 residues. The ends lost 4 bases at V and 4 bases at J; junction bases unmatched: 8. The CDR3 DNA follows: TGTGCCAGCAGCTGGACGAGCGGGAGCGGCACCGGGGAGCTGTTTTTT. It is translated as CASSWTSGSGTGELFF. Looking up the rest from reference TRBV7-2 and TRBJ2-2 gives the full variable domain: GAGVSQSPSNKVTEKGKDVELRCDPISGHTALYWYRQSLGQGLEFLIYFQGNSAPDKSGLPSDRFSAERTGGSVSTLTIQRTQQEDSAVYLCASSWTSGSGTGELFFGEGSRLTVL.

The V and J genes are TRBV30 and TRBJ1-2; the match to TRBD1 covers 8 bases. The CDR3 contains 18 residues. Per the germline V gene, CDR1 is GTSNPN and CDR2 is SVGIG (reference sequence). Unmatched junction bases numbered 25, after V lost 7 bases and J lost 6 bases. CDR3 coding DNA: TGTGCCTTTTGGGTAGGACCCCGGGACAGGAAGTCCTCCAATGGCTACACCTTC. Its translation is CAFWVGPRDRKSSNGYTF.

J is TRBJ1-5 and V is TRBV4-2; no clear D. V was clipped by 4 bases and J by 6 bases, with 10 bases between them. This CDR3 contains 13 residues. Germline CDR1 and CDR2: LGHNA and YNFKEQ. This chain's CDR3 is CASSPARFQPQHF. As DNA, the CDR3 is TGTGCCAGCAGCCCAGCTAGGTTTCAGCCCCAGCATTTT.

The J gene is TRBJ1-3, the V gene TRBV7-2; maybe TRBD1 (6 bases). V lost 5 bases and J lost 0, with 17 bases in between. Germline V gene data show CDR1 as SGHTA and CDR2 as FQGNSA. There are 17 residues in the CDR3. Here the CDR3 reads CASSPITGQSSGNTIYF. The CDR3 nucleotides are TGTGCCAGCAGCCCGATCACAGGACAGAGCTCTGGAAACACCATATATTTT. The full variable domain, rest sourced from reference TRBV7-2 and TRBJ1-3, is GAGVSQSPSNKVTEKGKDVELRCDPISGHTALYWYRQSLGQGLEFLIYFQGNSAPDKSGLPSDRFSAERTGGSVSTLTIQRTQQEDSAVYLCASSPITGQSSGNTIYFGEGSWLTVV.

The chain couples TRBV11-2 to TRBJ2-4; 16 nucleotides match TRBD2. J lost 2 bases, V lost 0 bases, and 7 bases had no gene match. Germline-derived CDR1 and CDR2 are SGHAT and FQNNGV. The CDR3 spans 20 residues. This CDR3 reads CASSLDGTSGGAATKNIQYF. Here the CDR3 DNA reads TGTGCCAGCAGCTTAGATGGGACTAGCGGGGGGGCCGCGACCAAAAACATTCAGTACTTC.

This clone was seen a handful of times. In DNA form, the CDR3 reads TGTGCCTGGAGTCCGGGACAGGGGTTTTACAATGAGCAGTTCTTC. The encoded protein is CAWSPGQGFYNEQFF. V and J are TRBV30 and TRBJ2-1; 10 bases are shared with TRBD1. The CDR3 contains 15 residues. Trimming cost V 2 bases and J 4 bases; bases outside gene matches: 5. Germline loops: CDR1 GTSNPN, CDR2 SVGIG (reference sequence). Together with reference TRBV30 and TRBJ2-1, the CDR3 gives the full variable domain: SQTIHQWPATLVQPVGSPLSLECTVEGTSNPNLYWYRQAAGRGLQLLFYSVGIGQISSEVPQNLSASRPQDRQFILSSKKLLLSDSGFYLCAWSPGQGFYNEQFFGPGTRLTVL.

This clone has more than one count but fewer than ten. The genes are TRBV4-1 and TRBJ2-7; 9 bases are shared with TRBD1. The J segment lost 2 bases and the V segment lost 2 bases, leaving 4 bases of the junction unmatched. This CDR3 comprises 15 residues. CDR1 is MGHRA and CDR2 is YSYEKL in the germline V gene. The CDR3 loop reads CASSQSGQGPYEQYF. The CDR3 DNA reads as TGCGCCAGCAGCCAATCGGGACAGGGACCCTACGAGCAGTACTTC.

A few counts support this clone. The chain recombines TRBV2 with TRBJ2-7, with TRBD2 matching over 7 bases. Germline V lookup: CDR1 SNHLY, CDR2 FYNNEI. J gave up 4 bases and V 8 bases, and 8 bases lay outside the gene matches. The CDR3 consists of 13 residues. CDR3 in amino acids: CASGRESGYEQYF. CDR3 coding DNA: TGTGCCAGCGGGAGGGAATCCGGGTACGAGCAGTACTTC.

In this sample, this clone turned up a few times. The CDR3 nucleotides read TGTGCCAGCATCTGGGGGGGTCGCGGCACTGAAGCTTTCTTT. Translated, it gives CASIWGGRGTEAFF. This sequence joins TRBV5-6 and TRBJ1-1; D perhaps matches TRBD1 (5 bases). V lost 6 bases and J lost 4, with 16 bases in between. The CDR3 is 14 residues long. The germline CDR1 and CDR2 sequences are SGHDT and YYEEEE.

This chain connects TRBV6-6 to TRBJ1-4; D uncertain. The CDR3 runs 12 residues. Looked up from germline, CDR1 is MNHNY and CDR2 is SVGAGI (reference sequence). Trimming removed 3 bases from V and 6 bases from J, with 5 bases in between. CDR3 amino acids: CASSYRHEKLFF. The DNA of the CDR3 is TGTGCCAGCAGTTATCGTCATGAAAAACTGTTTTTT.

The rearrangement links TRBV4-1 to TRBJ1-5; TRBD1 aligns across 8 bases. Germline CDR1 MGHRA, CDR2 YSYEKL. The CDR3 runs to 15 residues. Losses at the gene ends were 4 bases for V and 4 bases for J; bases not matched to a gene: 6. The CDR3 is CASSLGQGGNQPQHF. The CDR3 bases are TGCGCCAGCAGCCTCGGACAGGGAGGGAATCAGCCCCAGCATTTT.

The rearrangement uses TRBV30 and TRBJ2-1; 8 bases fit TRBD2. There are 13 residues in the CDR3. CDR1 and CDR2 (germline): GTSNPN, SVGIG (reference sequence). The V and J ends lost 5 bases and 2 bases, in that order; junction bases with no gene match: 2. DNA for the CDR3: TGTGCCTGGCGGGAGGGACCCTACAATGAGCAGTTCTTC. It translates to CAWREGPYNEQFF.

The chain combines TRBV10-3 with TRBJ2-7, with D perhaps matching TRBD2 (6 bases). V was shortened by 4 bases and J by 2 bases, with 15 bases between the two germline ends. From germline, CDR1 is ENHRY and CDR2 SYGVKD. This CDR3 spans 15 amino acids. The CDR3 loop is CAISGREPGTYEQYF. The CDR3 nucleotides are TGTGCCATCAGTGGGCGGGAACCCGGAACCTACGAGCAGTACTTC.

Comments on this clone: Compared with germline, one end of the junction differs, possibly owing to a read error. The gene calls are TRBV7-9 and TRBJ1-2; 7 bases line up with TRBD1. From germline, CDR1 is SEHNR and CDR2 FQNEAQ (reference sequence). The CDR3 sequence is 18 residues long. The CDR3 DNA sequence: TGTTCCAGCAGCTCAACTTACTTGGACAGGAAAATTGAGTTTGGCTACACCTTC. Its protein product is CSSSSTYLDRKIEFGYTF.

The chain is built from TRBV7-2 and TRBJ2-5, with D hard to call. The CDR3 has 13 amino acids. Looked up from germline, CDR1 is SGHTA and CDR2 is FQGNSA. V was clipped by 3 bases and J by 1 base, with 6 bases between them. CDR3: CASSFVIQETQYF. The CDR3 DNA is TGTGCCAGCAGCTTCGTTATCCAAGAGACCCAGTACTTC.

This chain joins TRBV4-3 and TRBJ1-1; D might be TRBD1 (5 bases). This CDR3 spans 14 amino acids. V lost 0 bases, J lost 6 bases, and 11 bases lay in between. Germline values: CDR1 LGHNA, CDR2 YSLEER. The CDR3 reads CASSQDVWGAEAFF. The CDR3 DNA follows: TGCGCCAGCAGCCAAGATGTGTGGGGGGCTGAAGCTTTCTTT.

Only one count was recorded for this clone. V gene TRBV7-3 combines with J gene TRBJ2-6; no reliable D call. This CDR3 is 15 amino acids long. Germline CDR1 and CDR2: SGHTA and FQGTGA. V was shortened by 5 bases and J by 4 bases, with 12 bases between the two germline ends. The CDR3 loop is CASSPSYLGANVLTF. The CDR3 nucleotides are TGTGCCAGCAGCCCGAGTTACCTCGGGGCCAACGTCCTGACTTTC.

The rearrangement joins TRBV29-1 to TRBJ1-1; D might be TRBD1 (6 bases). V gave up 6 bases and J gave up 3 bases, with 14 bases separating them. This CDR3 has 13 residues. Germline V gives CDR1 SQVTM, CDR2 ANQGSEA. DNA of the CDR3: TGCAGCGTCGTTACAGGGTCGCACACTGAAGCTTTCTTT. Translating it yields CSVVTGSHTEAFF.

This clone occurred a few times. The chain carries TRBV6-5 and TRBJ2-5; D gene unclear. V dropped 0 bases and J dropped 10 bases, with 6 bases sitting between them. This CDR3 comprises 11 residues. Germline V gene lookup returns CDR1 MNHEY and CDR2 SVGAGI. Here the CDR3 reads CASSYSKSQYF. DNA for the CDR3: TGTGCCAGCAGTTACTCGAAGAGCCAGTACTTC.

CDR3 DNA sequence: TGTGCCTGGAGTCGCGCCGGGATTAGCAATCAGCCCCAGCATTTT. Translated: CAWSRAGISNQPQHF. The chain carries TRBV30 and TRBJ1-5; D is undetermined. Germline CDR1 reads GTSNPN; CDR2 reads SVGIG (reference sequence). Trimming shortened V by 2 bases and J by 0 bases, and 11 bases separated the two germline ends. The CDR3 consists of 15 residues.

The V and J genes are TRBV2 and TRBJ2-1, with 7 bases identical to TRBD2. CDR3 length: 14 amino acids. The germline V gene encodes CDR1 SNHLY and CDR2 FYNNEI. V trimming: 3 bases; J trimming: 8 bases; junction bases outside the gene matches: 7. The CDR3 DNA reads TGTGCCAGCAGTGAGATAGGACTAGGGGATGAGCAGTTCTTC. Protein sequence: CASSEIGLGDEQFF.

This clone has only one observation. V usage is TRBV29-1 and J usage is TRBJ1-2, with 8 positions matching TRBD1. V shed 6 bases, J shed 4 bases, and the junction held 7 bases outside the gene matches. The CDR3 is 13 amino acids. Germline V gene data show CDR1 as SQVTM and CDR2 as ANQGSEA. The CDR3 is CSVRQGLSYGYTF. The CDR3 DNA reads TGCAGCGTAAGACAGGGGTTAAGCTATGGCTACACCTTC.

J is TRBJ2-7 and V is TRBV9, with no clear D. Germline V CDR1 and CDR2: SGDLS, YYNGEE. The CDR3 is 15 amino acids. V was shortened by 0 bases and J by 0 bases, with 10 bases between the two germline ends. The CDR3 DNA is TGTGCCAGCAGCGTAGGTGCCAGAAACTCCTACGAGCAGTACTTC. Its protein product is CASSVGARNSYEQYF.